A single T cell receptor (beta chain) is shown here with its context. As yet, its antigen is unknown. Trimming left V 3 bases short and J 3 bases short, with 12 bases between. Germline V CDR1 and CDR2: SGHTA, FQGNSA. This CDR3 contains 15 residues. The PCR made use of 60 Vbeta and 13 Jbeta primers. The assay was immunoSEQ multiplex PCR, and TCRdb's table has in-frame clones only and misses some. The sample carries approximately 78,000 clones, approximately 84% recorded once. These data originate in a study of cytomegalovirus exposure and HLA in healthy donors. Overall study: Samples from HLA-typed donors yielded some 85 million unique TCRs in an early data release.

Study-wide results and caveats: The authors enumerated over 150 TCR beta chains as linked to cytomegalovirus. Reportedly, fewer N-insertions than the approximately 690-donor mean appeared in an Asian-associated ancestry cluster in a later analysis. Most TCR sequences were seen very rarely across donors, but some public TCRs occurred in many.

The sequencing input was PBMCs. This clonotype was obtained from a woman in her forties or fifties in good health and CMV-seronegative. The chain carries TRBV7-2 and TRBJ1-3, with D maybe TRBD1 (6 bases). The chain's CDR3 is CASSFDRPSGNTIYF. CDR3 sequence (DNA): TGTGCCAGCAGCTTTGACAGGCCCAGTGGAAACACCATATATTTT.